The 19 T cell receptor beta chains reported below all come from one sample, sequenced in a study of CD8+ T cells in alopecia areata. Sequencing relied on a cDNA template that was reverse transcribed from extracted RNA. Method: immunoSEQ multiplex PCR; TCRdb's copy keeps in-frame clones and lacks some. The data show 110,000 or so clones, 50% to 75% seen once. Treatment defined: oral pan-JAK inhibitor, 5-10 mg twice daily. The sequencing here drew on CD8+ T cells sorted from blood, taken at week 4, from a patient treated with tofacitinib. The receptor source for this set is a human donor with alopecia areata.

V usage is TRBV27 and J usage is TRBJ1-2, with TRBD1 as a possible D gene (5 bases). The ends were cut back, 6 bases at V and 5 bases at J, with 16 bases in the middle. Germline CDR1 and CDR2: MNHEY and SMNVEV (reference sequence). The CDR3 has 14 residues. DNA for the CDR3: TGTGCCAGCAGCCCAAAAGGGGTTGGGTATGGCTACACCTTC. It encodes CASSPKGVGYGYTF.

CDR3 sequence reads: CASRDSGGTYEQYF. The CDR3 DNA follows: TGTGCCAGCAGGGATAGCGGGGGCACCTACGAGCAGTACTTC. The chain uses TRBV7-8 and TRBJ2-7; TRBD2 aligns across 9 bases. V lost 6 bases to trimming and J lost 2 bases; unmatched junction nucleotides: 5. The V gene's germline CDR1 is SGHVS and CDR2 FQNEAQ. CDR3 size: 14 residues.

This clone was detected only once. The genes are TRBV29-1 and TRBJ2-3, with D unclear. This CDR3 spans 15 amino acids. CDR1 is SQVTM, CDR2 ANQGSEA, per germline. V shed 3 bases and J shed 2 bases, with 15 bases lying between them. The CDR3, as DNA: TGCAGCGTTGATGTGGGGTTAGCATACACAGATACGCAGTATTTT. This gives the protein CSVDVGLAYTDTQYF.

The chain uses TRBV27 and TRBJ1-5; D remains unclear. Trimming pared 2 bases from V and 10 bases from J, leaving 21 bases between. The CDR3 extends over 16 amino acids. Germline CDR1 is MNHEY and CDR2 is SMNVEV (reference sequence). The CDR3 here is CASSLRRVGVGGPQHF. CDR3 bases: TGTGCCAGCAGTTTACGGAGGGTCGGTGTTGGAGGACCCCAGCATTTT.

The chain is built from TRBV4-3 and TRBJ1-5; D gene uncertain. CDR3 size: 11 residues. Germline V gene sequence: CDR1 LGHNA, CDR2 YSLEER. V was pared by 4 bases and J by 6 bases, with 4 bases between. The CDR3 nucleotides read TGCGCCAGCAGCCGAGGTCAGCCCCAGCATTTT. Its translation: CASSRGQPQHF.

This sequence joins TRBV29-1 and TRBJ2-7; no reliable D call. The V end was cut by 3 bases, the J end by 3 bases, with 15 bases between. Germline loops: CDR1 SQVTM, CDR2 ANQGSEA. The CDR3 is made up of 14 amino acids. The chain's CDR3 is CSVELISDLYEQYF. CDR3 sequence (DNA): TGCAGCGTTGAGTTAATCAGCGATCTCTACGAGCAGTACTTC.

This chain connects TRBV7-9 to TRBJ1-2; possible D gene TRBD1, 6 bases. CDR1 SEHNR and CDR2 FQNEAQ come from the germline V gene (reference sequence). This CDR3 has 16 residues. V lost 2 bases and J lost 3, with 16 bases in between. The CDR3 DNA sequence: TGTGCCAGCAGCTTAAGACAGGACAGCCCGGACTATGGCTACACCTTC. Protein: CASSLRQDSPDYGYTF.

The chain recombines TRBV7-9 with TRBJ2-5; 8 nucleotides align to TRBD1. From germline, CDR1 is SEHNR and CDR2 FQNEAQ (reference sequence). The CDR3 extends over 17 amino acids. V was clipped by 0 bases and J by 4 bases; unmatched bases: 10. The CDR3 DNA sequence: TGTGCCAGCAGCTTAGCTCCCACGCCAGGGGGCGGAGAGACCCAGTACTTC. This sequence encodes CASSLAPTPGGGETQYF.

Points on this clone: This same CDR3 is encoded by further DNA sequences in the sample. The DNA of the CDR3 is TGTGCCTGGAGTGACAGCTACGAGCAGTACTTC. Its translation: CAWSDSYEQYF. The chain couples TRBV30 to TRBJ2-7; D ambiguous. Per germline, CDR1 GTSNPN and CDR2 SVGIG (reference sequence). CDR3 length: 11 residues. Trimming cost V 1 base and J 3 bases, with 4 bases left between them.

CDR3 amino acids: CASSPDLAGGENIQYF. The CDR3 DNA is TGCGCCAGCAGCCCAGACTTAGCGGGGGGAGAAAACATTCAGTACTTC. The chain has TRBV5-1 and TRBJ2-4, with 10 nucleotides matching TRBD2. Germline values: CDR1 SGHRS, CDR2 YFSETQ. J was trimmed by 5 bases and V by 4 bases; bases with no gene match: 9. This CDR3 is built from 16 residues.

The chain combines TRBV9 with TRBJ1-2, with a weak D call TRBD1 (5 bases). The CDR3 consists of 13 residues. Germline-derived CDR1 and CDR2 are SGDLS and YYNGEE. V gave up 9 bases and J gave up 4 bases, with 16 bases separating them. CDR3 DNA: TGTGCCACAAGAGAGGGGTCTTTCTATGGCTACACCTTC. Its protein product is CATREGSFYGYTF.

The V gene is TRBV7-2, the J gene TRBJ2-3; D not resolved. Trimming stripped 5 bases from V and 2 bases from J, with 14 bases between. Per the germline V gene, CDR1 is SGHTA and CDR2 is FQGNSA. The CDR3 covers 15 residues. Here the CDR3 DNA reads TGTGCCAGCAGCGCTCGGTCAGGAGACACAGATACGCAGTATTTT. It specifies CASSARSGDTDTQYF.

This chain joins TRBV28 and TRBJ1-5; D ambiguous. CDR3 length: 11 amino acids. V was trimmed by 6 bases and J by 6 bases, leaving 6 bases between them. Per germline, CDR1 MDHEN and CDR2 SYDVKM. The chain's CDR3 is CASSPGQPQHF. As DNA, the CDR3 is TGTGCCAGCAGCCCCGGTCAGCCCCAGCATTTT. The whole variable domain, remainder taken from reference TRBV28 and TRBJ1-5, is DVKVTQSSRYLVKRTGEKVFLECVQDMDHENMFWYRQDPGLGLRLIYFSYDVKMKEKGDIPEGYSVSREKKERFSLILESASTNQTSMYLCASSPGQPQHFGDGTRLSIL.

The chain links TRBV11-2 to TRBJ1-1, with D hard to call. CDR3 size: 14 residues. The V end lost 7 bases, the J end lost 0 bases, and 12 bases lay between the germline ends. Germline-derived CDR1 and CDR2 are SGHAT and FQNNGV. The CDR3: CASKKENMNTEAFF. The CDR3 DNA reads TGTGCCAGCAAGAAAGAGAATATGAACACTGAAGCTTTCTTT.

In its sample, this clone was seen a few times. The chain has TRBV7-2 and TRBJ2-1, with TRBD2 matching over 10 bases. This CDR3 contains 19 residues. J gave up 0 bases and V 1 base, and 9 bases lay outside the gene matches. Germline lookup yields CDR1 SGHTA and CDR2 FQGNSA. Here the CDR3 reads CASSLVGSGGPFSYNEQFF. CDR3 in DNA: TGTGCCAGCAGCTTAGTGGGTAGCGGGGGGCCATTCTCCTACAATGAGCAGTTCTTC.

This clone was seen more than once but under ten times. This chain uses TRBV4-3 with TRBJ2-5, with D tentatively TRBD1 (6 bases). This CDR3 region has 15 residues. Between the trimmed V and J ends, which lost 4 bases and 5 bases, there was a span of 17 bases. The germline V gene has CDR1 LGHNA and CDR2 YSLEER. The CDR3 sequence is CASSPTRGGVETQYF. In DNA, the CDR3 is TGCGCCAGCAGCCCCACCAGAGGGGGTGTGGAGACCCAGTACTTC.

This rearrangement joins TRBV6-8 to TRBJ1-2; D remains ambiguous. Germline V CDR1 and CDR2: MNHGY, SAAAGT. The CDR3 is 13 residues long. The V and J ends lost 6 bases and 4 bases respectively, with 12 bases between them. The DNA for the CDR3 is TGTGCCAGCAGCCACTGGGATGGCTATGGCTACACCTTC. Translating gives CASSHWDGYGYTF.

This clone showed up just a few times. The V and J genes are TRBV30 and TRBJ2-7, with 10 nucleotides matching TRBD1. Germline V gene lookup returns CDR1 GTSNPN and CDR2 SVGIG (reference sequence). This CDR3 comprises 14 residues. After removal of 2 bases from V and 4 bases from J, the junction contained 5 bases not matched to a gene. Written as DNA, the CDR3 is TGTGCCTGGAGTTCCGGGACAGGGGTATACGAGCAGTACTTC. Amino acid sequence: CAWSSGTGVYEQYF.

V and J are TRBV4-1 and TRBJ1-2, with 7 bases matching TRBD1. Germline loops: CDR1 MGHRA, CDR2 YSYEKL. There are 17 residues in the CDR3. V lost 1 base and J lost 3; bases outside the gene matches: 11. CDR3 amino acids: CASSQATPTGKDYGYTF. The CDR3 coding sequence is TGCGCCAGCAGCCAAGCAACCCCGACAGGGAAAGACTATGGCTACACCTTC.